These 30 T cell receptor beta chains came from one sample sequenced in a study of early T cells in non-severe SARS-CoV-2 infection. In TCRdb, the 5' RACE reads were re-called with MiXCR into one record per CDR3 protein. Counted here are about 64,000 distinct CDR3 sequences, roughly 12% occurring once; the ten biggest clones make up 1.3% to 1.5%. The sample consisted of whole blood, taken at baseline. The receptors come from an adult who was a healthcare worker with PCR-confirmed SARS-CoV-2 infection or an uninfected control (not recorded which).

This clonotype appeared a few times. CDR3 region: CSALLENTIYF. The CDR3, as DNA: TGCAGTGCTCTCCTCGAAAACACCATATATTTT. V is TRBV20-1 and J is TRBJ1-3; D not resolved. CDR1 and CDR2 from the germline V gene are DFQATT and SNEGSKA (reference sequence). Trimming took 5 bases from V and 6 from J, leaving 8 bases between them. The CDR3 is made up of 11 amino acids.

The chain employs TRBV12-3 or TRBV12-4 and TRBJ1-2; 9 bases agree with TRBD1. The CDR3 is made up of 14 amino acids. V shed 7 bases, J shed 5 bases, and the junction held 8 bases outside the gene matches. CDR3 sequence reads: CASILQGAEYGYTF. The CDR3 DNA follows: TGTGCCAGCATCTTACAGGGGGCCGAATATGGCTACACCTTC.

This clonotype occurred a few times. The CDR3 bases are TGTGCCAGCAGTGATTCCCCCCGACAGCAAGAGACCCAGTACTTC. This codes for CASSDSPRQQETQYF. The V gene is TRBV25-1, the J gene TRBJ2-5; weak D call: TRBD1 (5 bases). The CDR3 has 15 residues. Germline V gene lookup returns CDR1 MGHDK and CDR2 SYGVNS. The V end lost 3 bases, the J end lost 2 bases, and 13 bases lay between the germline ends.

V usage is TRBV30 and J usage is TRBJ1-2; D is undetermined. Per germline, CDR1 GTSNPN and CDR2 SVGIG (reference sequence). The CDR3 runs to 11 residues. V lost 2 bases to trimming and J lost 8 bases, with 9 bases between them. The CDR3 bases are TGTGCCTGGAGTCAGCTAAAAGGCTACACCTTC. Its translation: CAWSQLKGYTF.

The chain is built from TRBV7-2 and TRBJ1-6; TRBD1 is a possible D gene (6 bases). Trimming removed 5 bases from V and 10 bases from J, with 15 bases in between. Germline CDR1 SGHTA, CDR2 FQGNSA. This CDR3 is 14 amino acids long. The CDR3, as DNA: TGTGCCAGCAGCAAGTACAGGGAGGGATCACCCCTCCACTTT. This sequence encodes CASSKYREGSPLHF.

This clonotype was recorded at least ten times. The V and J genes are TRBV7-9 and TRBJ1-1, with D tentatively TRBD1 (5 bases). Trimming removed 8 bases from V and 3 bases from J, with 10 bases in between. The CDR3 contains 12 residues. The V gene's germline CDR1 is SEHNR and CDR2 FQNEAQ (reference sequence). The CDR3 spells CASLGAHTEAFF. CDR3 in DNA: TGTGCCAGCTTAGGGGCACACACTGAAGCTTTCTTT.

This clonotype occurred a few times. The chain recombines TRBV7-2 with TRBJ1-4; D remains unclear. This CDR3 is built from 13 residues. Trimming stripped 7 bases from V and 7 bases from J, with 13 bases between. Germline lookup yields CDR1 SGHTA and CDR2 FQGNSA. As DNA, the CDR3 is TGTGCCAGCAAGGGCTATGCGGGTGAAAAACTGTTTTTT. Protein product: CASKGYAGEKLFF.

The rearrangement links TRBV12-3 or TRBV12-4 to TRBJ2-7; D not resolved. The CDR3 extends over 13 amino acids. V lost 3 bases to trimming and J lost 4 bases, with 10 bases between them. The CDR3 spells CASSFGVRYEQYF. In DNA, the CDR3 is TGTGCCAGCAGTTTTGGGGTTAGATACGAGCAGTACTTC.

This clonotype was picked up a small number of times. The rearrangement joins TRBV30 to TRBJ2-7; 7 bases fit TRBD2. The V and J ends lost 4 bases and 0 bases, in that order; junction bases with no gene match: 0. The CDR3 extends over 12 amino acids. Germline CDR1 is GTSNPN and CDR2 is SVGIG (reference sequence). As DNA, the CDR3 is TGTGCCTGGAAGCGGGACTCCTACGAGCAGTACTTC. Translated, it gives CAWKRDSYEQYF.

This clonotype was seen a handful of times. The chain carries TRBV14 and TRBJ2-7; D is undetermined. The CDR3 spans 13 residues. Germline V gives CDR1 SGHDN, CDR2 FVKESK. V was shortened by 0 bases and J by 8 bases, with 11 bases between the two germline ends. CDR3 region: CASSQDRATKQYF. CDR3 sequence (DNA): TGTGCCAGCAGCCAAGATAGGGCGACCAAGCAGTACTTC.

As DNA, the CDR3 is TGCAGTGCTAGAGACCCCTCCCCCTACAATGAGCAGTTCTTC. This sequence encodes CSARDPSPYNEQFF. The chain combines TRBV20-1 with TRBJ2-1; D is unresolved. The germline V and J ends were trimmed by 0 bases and 2 bases, with 8 bases remaining between them. The CDR3 is 14 residues long. Germline V gives CDR1 DFQATT, CDR2 SNEGSKA (reference sequence).

This chain joins TRBV3-1 and TRBJ2-1; TRBD1 matches at 7 bases. This CDR3 is built from 15 residues. Germline CDR1 reads LGHDT; CDR2 reads YNNKEL (reference sequence). J lost 7 bases, V lost 4 bases, and 10 bases had no gene match. For the CDR3, the DNA is TGTGCCAGCAGCCCATGGGCAGGGGGATCTAATGAGCAGTTCTTC. This gives the protein CASSPWAGGSNEQFF.

The table lists this clonotype with a few counts. The rearrangement joins TRBV6-1 to TRBJ2-7; 7 nucleotides match TRBD2. The V gene's germline CDR1 is MNHNS and CDR2 SASEGT. The V gene end was trimmed by 1 base and the J gene end by 3 bases; junction bases not matched to a gene: 9. The CDR3 is 16 amino acids. This CDR3 reads CASSEEVAGAFYEQYF. Written as DNA, the CDR3 is TGTGCCAGCAGTGAAGAAGTTGCGGGAGCATTCTACGAGCAGTACTTC.

The chain has TRBV11-2 and TRBJ2-7; no clear D. The V end lost 1 base, the J end lost 5 bases, and 12 bases lay between the germline ends. The germline gives CDR1 SGHAT, CDR2 FQNNGV. There are 14 residues in the CDR3. The CDR3 sequence is CASSLAAGGDEQYF. The CDR3 DNA is TGTGCCAGCAGCTTAGCGGCCGGCGGAGACGAGCAGTACTTC.

Comments on this clonotype: As the CDR3 is not closed by the conserved phenylalanine or tryptophan, this likely results from a read error. This chain uses TRBV20-1 with TRBJ1-1; D gene unclear. Germline CDR1 DFQATT, CDR2 SNEGSKA (reference sequence). The CDR3 is 13 amino acids. Trimming pared 1 base from V and 0 bases from J, leaving 6 bases between. Written as DNA, the CDR3 is TGCAGTGCTAGAGCTCAATTGAACACTGAAGCTTTCTCT. It specifies CSARAQLNTEAFS.

This rearrangement joins TRBV20-1 to TRBJ2-1; TRBD2 might be the D (5 bases). Germline CDR1 is DFQATT and CDR2 is SNEGSKA (reference sequence). Trimming removed 3 bases at V and 0 bases at J, with 9 bases between. The CDR3 spans 14 residues. The chain's CDR3 is CSASISGSYNEQFF. The CDR3 DNA reads TGCAGTGCTAGTATCAGCGGCTCCTACAATGAGCAGTTCTTC.

The chain has TRBV13 and TRBJ2-7, with D unclear. V was clipped by 1 base and J by 0 bases, with 7 bases between them. The CDR3 runs 14 residues. CDR1 and CDR2 from the germline V gene are PRHDT and FYEKMQ (reference sequence). The CDR3 here is CASSLASDSYEQYF. The CDR3 nucleotides are TGTGCCAGCAGCTTAGCGTCGGACTCCTACGAGCAGTACTTC.

The chain employs TRBV7-9 and TRBJ2-2; 7 bases align to TRBD1. Germline assignment: CDR1 SEHNR and CDR2 FQNEAQ (reference sequence). V lost 6 bases and J lost 0; bases outside the gene matches: 10. CDR3 size: 17 residues. CDR3 nucleotides: TGTGCCAGCAGACCTAAGACAGGGCCCGCGAACACCGGGGAGCTGTTTTTT. It is translated as CASRPKTGPANTGELFF.

About this clonotype itself: An end of the junction differs from the germline gene, which may be a read error. The chain combines TRBV7-6 with TRBJ1-5, with D uncertain. There are 9 residues in the CDR3. The germline gives CDR1 SGHVS, CDR2 FNYEAQ. DNA of the CDR3: TGTACCAGCAGCTTACTTTTGCATTTT. Protein sequence: CTSSLLLHF. The whole variable domain, remainder taken from reference TRBV7-6 and TRBJ1-5, is GAGVSQSPRYKVTKRGQDVALRCDPISGHVSLYWYRQALGQGPEFLTYFNYEAQQDKSGLPNDRFSAERPEGSISTLTIQRTEQRDSAMYRCTSSLLLHFGDGTRLSIL.

This clonotype was detected many times. The chain recombines TRBV28 with TRBJ1-1, with 8 bases that match TRBD1. Germline V gene sequence: CDR1 MDHEN, CDR2 SYDVKM. The CDR3 consists of 14 residues. The J segment lost 5 bases and the V segment lost 5 bases, leaving 7 bases of the junction unmatched. In DNA, the CDR3 is TGTGCCAGCAGTCCGACAGGGGCGGGAACTGAAGCTTTCTTT. Translating gives CASSPTGAGTEAFF.

In this sample, this clonotype turned up a few times. The rearrangement uses TRBV29-1 and TRBJ2-5; no reliable D call. V was trimmed by 4 bases and J by 1 base, leaving 16 bases between them. Germline loops: CDR1 SQVTM, CDR2 ANQGSEA. The CDR3 is 15 residues long. CDR3 DNA: TGCAGCGTTGTCTTTACTCAAGAGACCCAAGAGACCCAGTACTTC. Translating gives CSVVFTQETQETQYF.

The V call is TRBV29-1, the J call TRBJ1-1; D gene ambiguous. V lost 7 bases and J lost 1, with 13 bases in between. CDR1 is SQVTM and CDR2 is ANQGSEA in the germline V gene. The CDR3 covers 13 residues. The CDR3 nucleotides are TGCAGCGATTGGACCCTTGAGAACACTGAAGCTTTCTTT. It specifies CSDWTLENTEAFF.

The gene calls are TRBV6-2 or TRBV6-3 and TRBJ1-1; D unclear. V shed 2 bases and J shed 1 base, with 8 bases lying between them. CDR3 size: 14 residues. CDR1 and CDR2 (germline): MNHEY, SVGEGT. The CDR3 DNA sequence: TGTGCCAGCAGTTACCCACAAGGGAACACTGAAGCTTTCTTT. It specifies CASSYPQGNTEAFF.

This chain connects TRBV20-1 to TRBJ2-3; D unresolved. The V gene lost 2 bases and the J gene lost 0 bases, with 9 bases spanning the gap. This CDR3 is 14 amino acids long. Germline V gives CDR1 DFQATT, CDR2 SNEGSKA (reference sequence). CDR3 residues: CSARNSLSTDTQYF. The DNA for the CDR3 is TGCAGTGCTAGAAACAGCCTTAGCACAGATACGCAGTATTTT.

The table lists this clonotype with a few counts. J is TRBJ1-1 and V is TRBV18, with D hard to call. V lost 0 bases and J lost 5, with 10 bases in between. CDR3 length: 14 residues. Germline CDR1 is KGHSH and CDR2 is LQKENI. The CDR3 DNA reads TGTGCCAGCTCACCACCAGGTTCGGGAACTGAAGCTTTCTTT. Its protein product is CASSPPGSGTEAFF.

Comment on this clonotype: Relative to the germline gene, one junction end is altered; a read error may explain this. The V gene is TRBV7-7, the J gene TRBJ1-4; no firm D call. The CDR3 has 11 amino acids. In germline, CDR1 is SSHAT, CDR2 FNYEAQ (reference sequence). The CDR3 is CASSSREELFF. CDR3 DNA: TGTGCTAGCAGCTCTCGGGAAGAACTGTTTTTT. The whole variable domain, filled in from reference TRBV7-7 and TRBJ1-4, reads GAGVSQSPRYKVTKRGQDVTLRCDPISSHATLYWYQQALGQGPEFLTYFNYEAQPDKSGLPSDRFSAERPEGSISTLTIQRTEQRDSAMYRCASSSREELFFGSGTQLSVL.

This clonotype was detected a few times. The chain employs TRBV6-5 and TRBJ2-5; no firm D call. V shed 4 bases and J shed 6 bases, with 6 bases lying between them. In germline, CDR1 is MNHEY, CDR2 SVGAGI. The CDR3 length is 11 residues. CDR3 amino acids: CASSSTKTQYF. CDR3 coding DNA: TGTGCCAGCAGTTCAACAAAGACCCAGTACTTC.

CDR3 sequence reads: CASSLSPLAGRETQYF. The CDR3, as DNA: TGTGCCAGCAGTTTATCGCCCCTAGCGGGAAGGGAGACCCAGTACTTC. The chain uses TRBV27 and TRBJ2-5; TRBD2 matches at 9 bases. This CDR3 spans 16 amino acids. Losses at the gene ends were 0 bases for V and 5 bases for J; bases not matched to a gene: 7. Germline CDR1 and CDR2: MNHEY and SMNVEV (reference sequence).

CDR3 amino acids: CASSFVGQPQHF. CDR3 DNA sequence: TGTGCCAGCAGCTTCGTGGGTCAGCCCCAGCATTTT. The gene calls are TRBV7-6 and TRBJ1-5; D unresolved. CDR1 and CDR2 from the germline V gene are SGHVS and FNYEAQ. There are 12 residues in the CDR3. Trimming removed 3 bases at V and 6 bases at J, with 6 bases between.

This clonotype was counted at least ten times. The gene calls are TRBV7-2 and TRBJ1-2; TRBD1 is a possible D gene (6 bases). This CDR3 is 15 amino acids long. Germline V gives CDR1 SGHTA, CDR2 FQGNSA. The V and J ends lost 0 bases and 4 bases respectively, with 12 bases between them. Here the CDR3 reads CASSLASGGAYGYTF. CDR3 sequence (DNA): TGTGCCAGCAGCTTAGCGTCGGGGGGCGCCTATGGCTACACCTTC.